The clone carrying this T cell receptor beta chain was recorded at least ten times. Its antigen is still unknown. There are 15 residues in the CDR3. Trimming cost V 4 bases and J 2 bases; bases outside gene matches: 5. Germline values: CDR1 SQVTM, CDR2 ANQGSEA. The source of the sample is a study of regulatory T cells in long-lasting Graves disease. Time point noted: newly diagnosed GD, antithyroid drugs for less than 3 months. Isolated PBMC RNA provided the starting material for the TCR library. The patients were drawn from one endocrinology department in Xi'an, China. Investigators prepared the TCR beta libraries by applying iRepertoire HTBI primers and Arm-PCR of CDR3 regions. A single record per CDR3 protein comes from TCRdb applying MiXCR to the multiplex PCR reads. This table holds about 210,000 distinct CDR3 sequences, 15% to 20% found once. Broader study findings: With persistent disease, TRBV28, TRBJ1-2 and TRBJ2-5 were the favored segments.

The sample also formed part of further work on T cells in Graves' hyperthyroidism and ophthalmopathy. This second study says: Based on clinical symptoms, serum thyroxine and TRAb, thyroid ultrasound and orbital computed tomography, diagnoses were reached.

Sequenced material: peripheral blood mononuclear cells (PBMCs), taken at new diagnosis, from a patient treated with antithyroid drugs. The receptor's source is a woman aged 25 to 45 with Graves disease. The J gene is TRBJ2-4, the V gene TRBV29-1; 10 nucleotides match TRBD1. The CDR3: CSVGGTGVTKNIQYF. CDR3 DNA: TGCAGCGTTGGCGGGACAGGGGTTACCAAAAACATTCAGTACTTC.